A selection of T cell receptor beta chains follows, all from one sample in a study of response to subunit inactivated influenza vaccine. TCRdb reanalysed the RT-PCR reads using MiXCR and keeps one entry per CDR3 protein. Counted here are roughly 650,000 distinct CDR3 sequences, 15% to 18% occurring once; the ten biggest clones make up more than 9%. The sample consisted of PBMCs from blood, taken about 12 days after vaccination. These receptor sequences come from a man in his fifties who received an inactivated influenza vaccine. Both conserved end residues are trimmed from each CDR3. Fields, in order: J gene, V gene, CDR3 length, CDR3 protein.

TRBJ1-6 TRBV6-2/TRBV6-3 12 ASSTPTDNSPLH
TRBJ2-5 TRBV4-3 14 ASSQERGTHQETQY
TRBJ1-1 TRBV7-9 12 ASSLKGGGPEAF
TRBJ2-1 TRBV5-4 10 ASSLTFNEQF
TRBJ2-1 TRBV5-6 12 ASSLGGLAFEQF
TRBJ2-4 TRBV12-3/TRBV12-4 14 ASSFGDIKAKNIQY
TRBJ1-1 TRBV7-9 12 ASSHGYPGGEAF
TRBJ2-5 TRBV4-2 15 ASSLGLAGGKWETQY
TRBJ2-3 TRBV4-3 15 ASSQTLSGGGTDTQY
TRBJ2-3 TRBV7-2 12 ASSLLSLSDTQY
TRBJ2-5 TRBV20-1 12 SASGGRAGETQY
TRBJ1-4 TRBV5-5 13 ASSLGLTTNEKLF
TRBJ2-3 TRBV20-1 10 SATAYTDTQY